This T cell receptor (beta chain) comes out of a study of shared clonotypes between healthy human individuals. For the study at large: CD4 naive and CD4 memory each took three plates per donor, while CD8 naive took two and CD8 memory one.

The assay was immunoSEQ multiplex PCR, and TCRdb's table has in-frame clones only and misses some. The table shows millions of clones, with over 85% occurring only once. CD45RO-negative, CCR7-selected cells formed the naive CD8 fraction, which excluded terminally differentiated effector memory CD45RA+ cells. Germline V CDR1 and CDR2: LNHDA, SQIVND (reference sequence). Trimming took 3 bases from V and 2 from J, leaving 11 bases between them. This CDR3 has 14 amino acids. Study observations and caveats: Clonotypes that were shared across a few donors made up around 4.6% of naive CD4 clonotypes. Clonotypes not shared had lower generation probabilities than those common to all four donors.

Remarks on this clone: Its antigen is not identified.

The receptor was derived from a man aged 18 to 29 in good health. The chain recombines TRBV19 with TRBJ2-7, with D unresolved. Sequenced: naive CD8+ T cells sorted from blood. The CDR3 here is CASSMRLSTYEQYF. Written as DNA, the CDR3 is TGTGCCAGTAGTATGAGGCTCAGTACCTACGAGCAGTACTTC.